The text below deals with one T cell receptor beta chain. Original methodology: Amplification of reference gene primers provided the estimated nucleated cell counts. Clones were read by immunoSEQ multiplex PCR, and TCRdb kept only the in-frame ones, dropping some. Clone size and V and J calls were adopted from that table, with D and trimming inferred from the DNA. The data contain fewer than 110,000 clones, around four fifths of them seen just once; the ten biggest clones take up 12%. This record comes from a study of blood T cell repertoires in COVID-19. Study-wide background: Acute and convalescent COVID-19 samples came from the United States, Italy and Spain. The cDNA or gDNA used as material had been derived from T cells, B-cell-depleted T cells, or PBMCs.

The CDR3 contains 12 residues. Trimming took 4 bases from V and 7 from J, leaving 10 bases between them. Germline lookup yields CDR1 MNHEY and CDR2 SVGAGI. The sample comprised peripheral blood. This TCR was sampled from a human donor in a cohort sampled during active COVID-19. The rearrangement uses TRBV6-5 and TRBJ1-2; perhaps TRBD1 as D (6 bases). CDR3 protein: CASSFRGSGYTF. CDR3 coding DNA: TGTGCCAGCAGTTTCAGGGGAAGTGGCTACACCTTC.